This T cell receptor (beta chain) was obtained from a study of cytomegalovirus exposure and HLA in healthy donors. Background on the study: When roughly 420 donors were genotyped, 81% of them were found to fall in the Caucasian-associated ancestry cluster.

On this clone: Antigen unknown.

Germline CDR1 reads SGHTA; CDR2 reads FQGTGA. This CDR3 spans 15 amino acids. The ends lost 0 bases at V and 10 bases at J; junction bases unmatched: 1. The study ran its PCR with 60 Vbeta and 13 Jbeta primers. The assay was immunoSEQ multiplex PCR, and TCRdb's table has in-frame clones only and misses some. The sample has approximately 130,000 clones, around 74% seen once. Study outcomes and limitations: Most of the TCR beta V segments (in an earlier analysis) were productive either about 87% or about 30% of the time. Across HLA loci, a later analysis found differing TCR association rates, with DRB1 most and HLA-C fewest.

Sample: PBMCs. This TCR came from a young man in good health and CMV-seronegative. The chain is built from TRBV7-3 and TRBJ2-1; TRBD2 agrees at 15 bases. This CDR3 is CASSLTGLAGGEQFF. The DNA of the CDR3 is TGTGCCAGCAGCTTAACGGGACTAGCGGGAGGAGAGCAGTTCTTC.